This T cell receptor (beta chain) originates from a study of blood T cells in healthy people across ages. Germline-derived CDR1 and CDR2 are MNHEY and SMNVEV (reference sequence). The CDR3 runs 14 residues. Caucasian individuals from Russia who were healthy and aged roughly 6 to 95 acted as donors. This clonotype was counted ten times or more. Antigen: not known. The junction shows a germline mismatch at one end, possibly a read error. Combining a sample-barcoded 5' primer with a J-beta primer mix, a second PCR ran for 7 to 11 cycles. Each CDR3 protein gets one entry after TCRdb re-called the 5' RACE reads with MiXCR. The sample has 1.6 million or so distinct CDR3 sequences, roughly 30% seen once. Study results and limitations: CMV infection status of these donors was not known. Comparison with aged donors showed that long-lived donors had more naive CD4+ cells and higher diversity.

The chain is built from TRBV27 and TRBJ1-5; D gene uncertain. Specimen: blood. The origin of this receptor is a woman aged 25-40 years in good health. The CDR3 bases are TGTGCCAGCAGCTTATCAGATAGCAATCAGCCCCAGCATTTT. Translating gives CASSLSDSNQPQHF.